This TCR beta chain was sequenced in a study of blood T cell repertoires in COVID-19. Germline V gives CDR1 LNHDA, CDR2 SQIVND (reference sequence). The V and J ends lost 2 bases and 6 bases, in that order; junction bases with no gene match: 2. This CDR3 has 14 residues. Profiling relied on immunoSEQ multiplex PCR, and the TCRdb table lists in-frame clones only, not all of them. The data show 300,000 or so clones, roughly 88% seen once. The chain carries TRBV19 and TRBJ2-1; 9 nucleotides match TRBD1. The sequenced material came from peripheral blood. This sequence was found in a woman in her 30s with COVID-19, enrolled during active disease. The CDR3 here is CASSIQTGGNEQFF. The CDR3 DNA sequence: TGTGCCAGTAGTATACAGACAGGGGGCAATGAGCAGTTCTTC.